Shown below are 27 T cell receptor beta chains from a single sample sequenced in a study of shared clonotypes between healthy human individuals. Clones were sequenced by immunoSEQ multiplex PCR, and TCRdb holds only the in-frame ones, with some missing. The sample includes around 650,000 clones, about 96% of them seen just once. Naive CD8 isolation took CD45RO-negative cells positively selected for CCR7 and excluded terminally differentiated effector memory CD45RA+ cells. The sequenced material came from naive CD8+ T cells sorted from blood. These receptors came from a young woman in good health.

The chain is built from TRBV9 and TRBJ2-1; D ambiguous. CDR1 SGDLS and CDR2 YYNGEE come from the germline V gene. The CDR3 is 14 amino acids. Trimming left V 0 bases short and J 7 bases short, with 11 bases between. The CDR3 protein is CASSVDPVPNEQFF. The CDR3 DNA reads as TGTGCCAGCAGCGTAGACCCGGTCCCTAATGAGCAGTTCTTC.

The chain employs TRBV2 and TRBJ2-5; D is unclear. The V gene lost 7 bases and the J gene lost 4 bases, with 7 bases spanning the gap. Germline loops: CDR1 SNHLY, CDR2 FYNNEI. There are 11 residues in the CDR3. The CDR3 nucleotides read TGTGCCAGCATGGGTGGAGAGACCCAGTACTTC. It encodes CASMGGETQYF.

The V call is TRBV7-3, the J call TRBJ2-1; TRBD2 matches at 10 bases. The J segment lost 2 bases and the V segment lost 1 base, leaving 11 bases of the junction unmatched. CDR3 length equals 19 residues. Germline assignment: CDR1 SGHTA and CDR2 FQGTGA. CDR3 bases: TGTGCCAGCAGCTTAATGAGGACTAGCGGATCGAGTGCCTACAATGAGCAGTTCTTC. It codes for CASSLMRTSGSSAYNEQFF.

The chain has TRBV28 and TRBJ2-3; D remains ambiguous. The CDR3 covers 16 residues. Germline assignment: CDR1 MDHEN and CDR2 SYDVKM. V lost 1 base to trimming and J lost 6 bases, with 17 bases between them. This CDR3 is CASSLSVLERKDTQYF. CDR3 nucleotide sequence: TGTGCCAGCAGTTTATCCGTCCTGGAAAGAAAGGATACGCAGTATTTT.

This chain joins TRBV27 and TRBJ2-2, with D possibly matching TRBD2 (6 bases). V lost 5 bases and J 7 bases, leaving 11 bases between the germline ends. The CDR3 totals 13 residues. Germline V gives CDR1 MNHEY, CDR2 SMNVEV (reference sequence). The CDR3 sequence is CASSKTSNGELFF. DNA of the CDR3: TGTGCCAGCAGTAAGACTAGTAACGGGGAGCTGTTTTTT.

V and J are TRBV28 and TRBJ2-7; TRBD1 matches 8 bases. This CDR3 region has 14 residues. V shed 4 bases and J 4 bases; nucleotides not matched to a gene: 6. Germline CDR1 reads MDHEN; CDR2 reads SYDVKM. This CDR3 reads CASSWGQVGYEQYF. CDR3 nucleotide sequence: TGTGCCAGCAGTTGGGGACAGGTCGGTTACGAGCAGTACTTC.

The gene calls are TRBV19 and TRBJ2-1; a possible D gene is TRBD1 (5 bases). V gave up 8 bases and J gave up 3 bases, with 8 bases separating them. The CDR3 loop spans 12 amino acids. Germline V gene sequence: CDR1 LNHDA, CDR2 SQIVND (reference sequence). CDR3 nucleotide sequence: TGTGCCAGTCTTACAGGCTACAATGAGCAGTTCTTC. It is translated as CASLTGYNEQFF.

The rearrangement uses TRBV7-3 and TRBJ2-2, with 7 bases that match TRBD2. With 3 bases clipped from V and 5 bases from J, the junction kept 9 bases outside the gene matches. CDR3 size: 16 residues. Germline assignment: CDR1 SGHTA and CDR2 FQGTGA. CDR3 coding DNA: TGTGCCAGCAGCTTTTCCGGCGGGAGTGTTACCGGGGAGCTGTTTTTT. This gives the protein CASSFSGGSVTGELFF.

The chain employs TRBV9 and TRBJ2-2; D perhaps matches TRBD1 (7 bases). V lost 3 bases and J lost 5, with 14 bases in between. The CDR3 is made up of 15 amino acids. Germline V CDR1 and CDR2: SGDLS, YYNGEE. DNA of the CDR3: TGTGCCAGCAGCGAGGCGGGACAGTGGACCGGGGAGCTGTTTTTT. It yields the protein CASSEAGQWTGELFF.

The chain joins TRBV29-1 to TRBJ2-2; D ambiguous. Germline V gives CDR1 SQVTM, CDR2 ANQGSEA. V was clipped by 4 bases and J by 4 bases, with 13 bases between them. This CDR3 is built from 14 residues. CDR3 sequence reads: CSVGGIRGTGELFF. The CDR3 DNA is TGCAGCGTTGGTGGGATCCGTGGCACCGGGGAGCTGTTTTTT.

V usage is TRBV27 and J usage is TRBJ2-7; TRBD1 agrees at 7 bases. CDR1 and CDR2 from the germline V gene are MNHEY and SMNVEV (reference sequence). This CDR3 has 14 residues. V lost 4 bases to trimming and J lost 6 bases; unmatched junction nucleotides: 9. This chain's CDR3 is CASSYAGGSLEQYF. The CDR3 DNA sequence: TGTGCCAGCAGTTATGCAGGGGGTTCTCTCGAGCAGTACTTC.

This clone was recorded only once. The chain couples TRBV6-5 to TRBJ2-7; a possible D gene is TRBD1 (5 bases). Trimming shortened V by 5 bases and J by 5 bases, and 7 bases separated the two germline ends. The CDR3 has 11 residues. CDR1 MNHEY and CDR2 SVGAGI come from the germline V gene. The CDR3 loop reads CASSGAHEQYF. CDR3 DNA: TGTGCCAGCAGTGGGGCCCACGAGCAGTACTTC.

Comment on this clone: This same CDR3 is encoded by further DNA sequences in the sample. This chain uses TRBV19 with TRBJ2-3, with unresolved D. The CDR3 is made up of 13 amino acids. V lost 3 bases and J lost 4, with 8 bases in between. From germline, CDR1 is LNHDA and CDR2 SQIVND (reference sequence). For the CDR3, the DNA is TGTGCCAGTAGTATTGTTCCCGCAGATACGCAGTATTTT. It codes for CASSIVPADTQYF.

The CDR3 DNA is TGTGCCAGTAGTATCTACGCAGGGAGGTTCGGGAATCAGCCCCAGCATTTT. Amino acid sequence: CASSIYAGRFGNQPQHF. The V call is TRBV19, the J call TRBJ1-5; tentatively, D is TRBD1 (5 bases). The V end was cut by 3 bases, the J end by 4 bases, with 19 bases between. This CDR3 spans 17 amino acids. Germline V CDR1 and CDR2: LNHDA, SQIVND (reference sequence).

Only one count was recorded for this clone. The J gene is TRBJ2-1, the V gene TRBV4-1, with 7 nucleotides matching TRBD2. This CDR3 has 15 amino acids. V gave up 5 bases and J gave up 6 bases; unmatched junction bases: 10. Germline CDR1 reads MGHRA; CDR2 reads YSYEKL. The CDR3 is CASSLIYSGINEQFF. The CDR3 nucleotides read TGCGCCAGCAGCTTGATCTACAGCGGGATCAATGAGCAGTTCTTC.

V and J are TRBV18 and TRBJ2-1, with no clear D. Trimming left V 5 bases short and J 4 bases short, with 18 bases between. CDR1 is KGHSH, CDR2 LQKENI, per germline. This CDR3 has 16 residues. The CDR3 nucleotides are TGTGCCAGCTCATTGGGAACAACGACTCGATACAATGAGCAGTTCTTC. This translates into CASSLGTTTRYNEQFF.

The chain links TRBV5-1 to TRBJ2-1; tentatively, D is TRBD1 (5 bases). The germline V gene has CDR1 SGHRS and CDR2 YFSETQ. V gave up 2 bases and J gave up 8 bases, with 8 bases separating them. This CDR3 is 12 amino acids long. Here the CDR3 DNA reads TGCGCCAGCAGCTTTCAGGGTCATGAGCAGTTCTTC. Amino acid sequence: CASSFQGHEQFF.

This clone has only a few counts. The V gene is TRBV28, the J gene TRBJ1-2; D may be TRBD1 (5 bases). The germline V and J ends were trimmed by 3 bases and 4 bases, with 9 bases remaining between them. CDR1 is MDHEN and CDR2 is SYDVKM in the germline V gene. The CDR3 is 13 residues long. Here the CDR3 reads CASSFGRAYGYTF. CDR3 DNA: TGTGCCAGCAGTTTTGGCAGGGCCTATGGCTACACCTTC.

In its sample, this clone was seen once. The chain joins TRBV4-1 to TRBJ1-4; possible D gene TRBD1, 5 bases. The CDR3 sequence is 14 residues long. The V end was cut by 4 bases, the J end by 10 bases, with 16 bases between. Germline V lookup: CDR1 MGHRA, CDR2 YSYEKL. The CDR3 here is CASSLHGREIKLFF. The CDR3 DNA is TGCGCCAGCAGCCTACACGGCAGGGAGATAAAACTGTTTTTT.

The J gene is TRBJ1-4, the V gene TRBV7-9; D remains unclear. V was clipped by 5 bases and J by 6 bases, with 10 bases between them. CDR1 is SEHNR and CDR2 is FQNEAQ in the germline V gene (reference sequence). The CDR3 extends over 13 amino acids. The CDR3 DNA reads as TGTGCCAGCAGCCCCGAAGGTCATGAAAAACTGTTTTTT. Its translation: CASSPEGHEKLFF.

This chain connects TRBV13 to TRBJ2-3; tentatively, D is TRBD2 (5 bases). Trimming took 5 bases from V and 6 from J, leaving 15 bases between them. Germline V CDR1 and CDR2: PRHDT, FYEKMQ (reference sequence). CDR3 length: 14 residues. CDR3 in amino acids: CASSGPAGLDTQYF. The CDR3 bases are TGTGCCAGCAGCGGTCCGGCGGGTCTCGATACGCAGTATTTT.

V and J are TRBV6-1 and TRBJ1-1; TRBD1 might be the D (5 bases). The CDR3 sequence is 16 residues long. Germline V gene lookup returns CDR1 MNHNS and CDR2 SASEGT. Trimming left V 4 bases short and J 2 bases short, with 17 bases between. The CDR3 sequence: CASSGGRGNRNTEAFF. The CDR3 region has the DNA TGTGCCAGCAGTGGGGGCAGAGGCAACAGAAACACTGAAGCTTTCTTT.

V usage is TRBV2 and J usage is TRBJ2-1, with 9 bases aligning to TRBD1. This CDR3 is built from 15 residues. With V trimmed by 6 bases and J by 5 bases, 8 bases remained unmatched. CDR1 SNHLY and CDR2 FYNNEI come from the germline V gene. The CDR3 DNA is TGTGCCAGCAGACAGGGGGCGCGCCCCCACAATGAGCAGTTCTTC. It yields the protein CASRQGARPHNEQFF.

The chain combines TRBV27 with TRBJ1-3; 8 bases are shared with TRBD1. Germline CDR1 is MNHEY and CDR2 is SMNVEV (reference sequence). The CDR3 contains 15 residues. V trimming: 4 bases; J trimming: 0 bases; junction bases outside the gene matches: 2. The CDR3 protein is CASSYGTGSGNTIYF. In DNA, the CDR3 is TGTGCCAGCAGTTATGGGACAGGCTCTGGAAACACCATATATTTT.

The chain uses TRBV4-1 and TRBJ2-3, with TRBD2 matching 7 bases. From germline, CDR1 is MGHRA and CDR2 YSYEKL. V lost 1 base and J lost 4; bases outside the gene matches: 11. This CDR3 comprises 17 residues. CDR3 nucleotide sequence: TGCGCCAGCAGCCAAGGTGAGCAAGGGAGGGCCGCAGATACGCAGTATTTT. It is translated as CASSQGEQGRAADTQYF.

The chain recombines TRBV28 with TRBJ2-2, with 11 positions matching TRBD2. J gave up 1 base and V 6 bases, and 10 bases lay outside the gene matches. Germline V gives CDR1 MDHEN, CDR2 SYDVKM. The CDR3 length is 18 residues. CDR3 nucleotides: TGTGCCAGCAGGGCCACGGGACTAGCGGATATGAACACCGGGGAGCTGTTTTTT. Amino acid sequence: CASRATGLADMNTGELFF.

The rearrangement joins TRBV21-1 to TRBJ2-7; TRBD1 is the table's D call, not checked against the DNA. TRBV21-1 is shown as a pseudogene. The CDR3 runs 14 residues. The CDR3 DNA reads TGTGCCAGCAGCAAACGGACATTCGTCTACGAGCAGTACTTC. This encodes CASSKRTFVYEQYF.